This T cell receptor (beta chain) was obtained from a study of blood T cell repertoires in COVID-19. Germline loops: CDR1 SGHKS, CDR2 YYEKEE (reference sequence). This CDR3 has 15 residues. Trimming took 0 bases from V and 4 from J, leaving 11 bases between them. Sequencing was performed with immunoSEQ multiplex PCR; in TCRdb, only in-frame clones are kept and a portion is missing. The sample yields about 350,000 clones, around 87% seen once. This chain links TRBV5-5 with TRBJ1-3, with D uncertain. This clonotype was obtained from a woman aged 30 to 39 who had recovered from COVID-19. The sample was PBMCs or T cells enriched from blood (not recorded which). This chain's CDR3 is CASSLDFVPGNTIYF. CDR3 coding DNA: TGTGCCAGCAGCTTGGACTTCGTACCGGGAAACACCATATATTTT.